The 5 T cell receptor beta chains reported below all come from one sample, sequenced in a study of CD8 T cells in Susac syndrome. An input of about 0.45 to 1 ug of RNA was subjected to reverse transcription using random hexamers. TCRdb called the immunoSEQ multiplex PCR reads again in MiXCR, with one record for every CDR3 protein. Among 85,000 to 120,000 distinct CDR3 sequences listed, roughly 94% were seen once. Source material: CD8+ T cells from PBMCs. The receptors stem from a human donor with Susac syndrome.

The V and J genes are TRBV29-1 and TRBJ2-7, with 9 bases identical to TRBD1. Trimming at V came to 6 bases and at J to 0 bases, leaving 6 bases not matched to a gene. Germline-derived CDR1 and CDR2 are SQVTM and ANQGSEA. The CDR3 is 14 amino acids. CDR3: CSVEHRGPSYEQYF. CDR3 DNA sequence: TGCAGCGTGGAACACAGGGGGCCCTCCTACGAGCAGTACTTC.

The chain recombines TRBV20-1 with TRBJ1-5, with 7 bases lining up with TRBD1. The CDR3 length is 14 residues. Germline V gives CDR1 DFQATT, CDR2 SNEGSKA (reference sequence). The V gene end was trimmed by 0 bases and the J gene end by 11 bases; junction bases not matched to a gene: 10. Written as DNA, the CDR3 is TGCAGTGCTAGAGAGGGCACAGGGGAGATCGCCCAGCATTTT. Amino acids: CSAREGTGEIAQHF.

The rearrangement joins TRBV20-1 to TRBJ1-1, with D uncertain. Germline V gene data show CDR1 as DFQATT and CDR2 as SNEGSKA (reference sequence). The length of the CDR3 is 13 residues. Trimming removed 1 base from V and 0 bases from J, with 6 bases in between. CDR3 nucleotides: TGCAGTGCTAGAGGCCTAATGAACACTGAAGCTTTCTTT. Translated: CSARGLMNTEAFF.

The V call is TRBV11-2, the J call TRBJ2-2, with TRBD1 matching over 11 bases. The length of the CDR3 is 17 residues. The ends lost 5 bases at V and 0 bases at J; junction bases unmatched: 5. Per the germline V gene, CDR1 is SGHAT and CDR2 is FQNNGV. The CDR3: CASSPPGQGANTGELFF. CDR3 nucleotides: TGTGCCAGCAGCCCCCCGGGACAGGGGGCGAACACCGGGGAGCTGTTTTTT. The complete variable domain, with remaining parts taken from reference TRBV11-2 and TRBJ2-2, reads EAGVAQSPRYKIIEKRQSVAFWCNPISGHATLYWYQQILGQGPKLLIQFQNNGVVDDSQLPKDRFSAERLKGVDSTLKIQPAKLEDSAVYLCASSPPGQGANTGELFFGEGSRLTVL.

The chain is built from TRBV29-1 and TRBJ2-1; 7 positions match TRBD2. Germline CDR1 reads SQVTM; CDR2 reads ANQGSEA. V dropped 8 bases and J dropped 5; count of bases not matched to a gene: 12. This CDR3 is built from 14 residues. CDR3 DNA sequence: TGCAGCCCCAGCGGGGCAATGAGACACAATGAGCAGTTCTTC. As protein: CSPSGAMRHNEQFF.